This entry features one T cell receptor (beta chain) sequence. This receptor's antigen is unknown. Base qualities are missing; no much larger clone stands one base away. Participants in the prospective study were enrolled through a virtual design, were aged roughly 18 to 100 years, and lived in approximately 25 United States geographic areas. To assign participants to cohorts, the prospective study relied on clinical history that participants themselves reported in a screening survey and a study questionnaire. In the prospective study, whole blood, serum and a nasopharyngeal or oropharyngeal swab were collected from each participant by mobile phlebotomists. Over a roughly 2-month period, participants in the prospective study had the option of providing additional blood draws and questionnaires. Prospective study blood samples were shipped either frozen or at room temperature before DNA extraction.

This entry comes from a study of blood T cell repertoires in COVID-19 (dated by TCRdb to between 2020 and 2021). Regarding the complete study: Collaborator samples came from the United States, Italy and Spain and covered acute and convalescent phases of COVID-19. The dataset comprised deeply sampled blood TCRbeta repertoires from subjects exposed to, actively infected with, or recovered from COVID-19. HLA class I and class II types, where available, came from metadata supplied by the sample provider rather than from assay-based typing. The samples were drawn from two sources: the first 160 participants of the ongoing ImmuneRACE study, and over 950 subjects contributed by 6 global collaborators. The prospective study material was composed of cDNA or gDNA derived from T cells, B-cell-depleted T cells, or PBMCs. The repertoires were released in a freely available public database intended as a resource for research on the immune response to SARS-CoV-2. A de-identified subject ID, COVID-19 status, age in years and sex were almost always included in the sample metadata.

The CDR3 goes from the cysteine to the phenylalanine over 13 residues. Just the 39-base CDR3 DNA is kept, in frame starting at base 1. The junction shows trimming of 5 bases on V and 3 bases on J, and the gene matches do not reach 6 bases of it. CDR1 is given as SQVTM and CDR2 as ANQGSEA, both from the germline V gene. TCRbeta CDR3 regions were amplified from genomic DNA by means of the immunoSEQ Assay, a bias-controlled multiplex PCR. As for the original processing: Within the assay, amplification of reference gene primers was used to estimate how many nucleated cells each sample contained. To quantify the absolute abundance of each unique TCRbeta CDR3 rearrangement, sequence reads were collapsed and filtered. For each sample, productive Simpson clonality was calculated by taking the square root of Simpson's diversity index across productive rearrangements. What TCRdb holds here is the immuneACCESS table cut down to in-frame rearrangements. Part of the clones is not present; checked against another copy, under half of the missing clones reflect an unresolved V gene, and the others are unexplained. The V and J calls and the clone size are those of that table, but D and trimming were determined from the DNA. Here the sample has approximately 65,000 clones; more than 80% occur a single time. The ten top clones hold around 3.7% of the sample.

Overall results and qualifications from the work: The amount of clinical and demographic metadata varied by source and participant and was provided uncurated.

The chain couples TRBV29-1 to TRBJ1-1, with TRBD1 matching 7 junction bases. The sequence derives from a woman in her thirties or forties with acute COVID-19. Sequencing was carried out using PBMCs or T cells enriched from blood (not recorded which). The CDR3 protein: CSVKQGMDTEAFF. The DNA sequence is given as TGCAGCGTTAAACAGGGGATGGACACTGAAGCTTTCTTT.